A selection of T cell receptor beta chains follows, all from one sample in a study of T cell repertoires in cytomegalovirus infection. TCRdb redid the calling of the reads with MiXCR, one entry per CDR3 protein. The sample lists about 360,000 distinct CDR3 sequences, 15% to 20% occurring once. The sequenced material came from PBMCs. These receptor sequences come from a human donor in good health (CMV status not recorded). Some clones in this sample may be carry-over from other donors' samples. The CDR3 runs from the conserved cysteine through the conserved F or W. Fields, in order: D gene, J gene, clone size, CDR3 length, V gene, CDR3 protein, CDR3 DNA. D genes are given only for firm matches. Expanded clones are given a class, and other clones once, few, many or no size at all.

d_call: TRBD2
j_call: TRBJ2-1
clone_size: many
cdr3_length: 15
v_call: TRBV7-2
cdr3_aa: CASSLYSGGNNEQFF
cdr3_nt: TGTGCCAGCAGCTTATATAGCGGGGGGAACAATGAGCAGTTCTTC

d_call: TRBD2
j_call: TRBJ2-1
clone_size: NA
cdr3_length: 17
v_call: TRBV6-6
cdr3_aa: CASSYGGHGGAENEQFF
cdr3_nt: TGTGCCAGCAGTTACGGGGGGCACGGGGGGGCGGAGAATGAGCAGTTCTTC

d_call: TRBD1
j_call: TRBJ2-3
clone_size: many
cdr3_length: 15
v_call: TRBV7-2
cdr3_aa: CASSPGTGGAYTQYF
cdr3_nt: TGTGCCAGCAGTCCCGGGACAGGGGGCGCTTATACGCAGTATTTT

d_call: TRBD1
j_call: TRBJ1-1
clone_size: few
cdr3_length: 16
v_call: TRBV12-3/TRBV12-4
cdr3_aa: CASSLSIGTGVPEAFF
cdr3_nt: TGTGCCAGCAGTTTGTCAATTGGGACAGGTGTACCTGAAGCTTTCTTT

d_call: TRBD1
j_call: TRBJ2-1
clone_size: many
cdr3_length: 17
v_call: TRBV4-1
cdr3_aa: CASSRIPTGGFYNEQFF
cdr3_nt: TGCGCCAGCAGCCGGATTCCCACAGGGGGGTTCTACAATGAGCAGTTCTTC

d_call: NA
j_call: TRBJ1-6
clone_size: few
cdr3_length: 13
v_call: TRBV7-2
cdr3_aa: CASTGQPNSPLHF
cdr3_nt: TGTGCCAGCACCGGACAGCCGAATTCACCCCTCCACTTT

d_call: NA
j_call: TRBJ2-5
clone_size: many
cdr3_length: 12
v_call: TRBV7-2
cdr3_aa: CASSLRQETQYF
cdr3_nt: TGTGCCAGCAGCCTCCGCCAAGAGACCCAGTACTTC

d_call: NA
j_call: TRBJ2-3
clone_size: NA
cdr3_length: 14
v_call: TRBV7-9
cdr3_aa: CASSFEGNTDTQYF
cdr3_nt: TGTGCCAGCAGCTTCGAGGGTAACACAGATACGCAGTATTTT

d_call: NA
j_call: TRBJ1-2
clone_size: NA
cdr3_length: 13
v_call: TRBV15
cdr3_aa: CATSRGVYGGYTF
cdr3_nt: TGTGCCACCAGCAGAGGTGTCTACGGAGGCTACACCTTC

d_call: NA
j_call: TRBJ2-7
clone_size: NA
cdr3_length: 14
v_call: TRBV20-1
cdr3_aa: CSAREPGGSYEQYF
cdr3_nt: TGCAGTGCTAGAGAGCCTGGAGGGTCCTACGAGCAGTACTTC

d_call: NA
j_call: TRBJ2-3
clone_size: few
cdr3_length: 14
v_call: TRBV7-2
cdr3_aa: CASSSRASSGTQYF
cdr3_nt: TGTGCCAGCAGCTCTCGAGCTAGTAGTGGTACGCAGTATTTT

d_call: NA
j_call: TRBJ2-7
clone_size: NA
cdr3_length: 15
v_call: TRBV2
cdr3_aa: CASNTNGGFSYEQYF
cdr3_nt: TGTGCCAGCAATACGAACGGGGGATTCTCCTACGAGCAGTACTTC

d_call: NA
j_call: TRBJ2-7
clone_size: NA
cdr3_length: 13
v_call: TRBV7-4
cdr3_aa: CASSLETTYEQYF
cdr3_nt: TGTGCCAGCAGCTTAGAGACGACCTACGAGCAGTACTTC

d_call: TRBD2
j_call: TRBJ2-5
clone_size: few
cdr3_length: 19
v_call: TRBV4-1
cdr3_aa: CASSQRGIGTSGGEETQYF
cdr3_nt: TGCGCCAGCAGCCAAAGAGGGATCGGGACTAGCGGGGGTGAAGAGACCCAGTACTTC

d_call: NA
j_call: TRBJ2-1
clone_size: few
cdr3_length: 13
v_call: TRBV6-6
cdr3_aa: CASTQALGNEQFF
cdr3_nt: TGTGCCAGCACCCAGGCACTAGGCAATGAGCAGTTCTTC

d_call: TRBD1
j_call: TRBJ1-5
clone_size: few
cdr3_length: 16
v_call: TRBV7-2
cdr3_aa: CASSFYLAGGSQPQHF
cdr3_nt: TGTGCCAGCAGCTTTTATTTGGCAGGGGGAAGTCAGCCCCAGCATTTT

d_call: TRBD1
j_call: TRBJ1-1
clone_size: NA
cdr3_length: 15
v_call: TRBV4-2
cdr3_aa: CASSQDFGRGLLAFF
cdr3_nt: TGTGCCAGCAGCCAAGATTTCGGGAGGGGGCTTTTGGCTTTCTTT

d_call: TRBD2
j_call: TRBJ2-7
clone_size: NA
cdr3_length: 15
v_call: TRBV5-4
cdr3_aa: CASSLVQRGDYEQYF
cdr3_nt: TGTGCCAGCAGCTTGGTACAGCGGGGGGACTACGAGCAGTACTTC

d_call: NA
j_call: TRBJ1-2
clone_size: many
cdr3_length: 15
v_call: TRBV7-9
cdr3_aa: CASSLATTDSVGYTF
cdr3_nt: TGTGCCAGCAGCTTAGCGACTACAGATTCTGTTGGCTACACCTTC

d_call: NA
j_call: TRBJ2-7
clone_size: few
cdr3_length: 14
v_call: TRBV6-1
cdr3_aa: CASTPEMREYEQYF
cdr3_nt: TGTGCCAGCACCCCCGAGATGAGGGAATACGAGCAGTACTTC

d_call: TRBD1
j_call: TRBJ2-2
clone_size: NA
cdr3_length: 17
v_call: TRBV6-2/TRBV6-3
cdr3_aa: CASSTARGLKGTGELFF
cdr3_nt: TGTGCCAGCAGTACCGCTAGGGGGCTAAAGGGCACCGGGGAGCTGTTTTTT

d_call: NA
j_call: TRBJ1-4
clone_size: NA
cdr3_length: 17
v_call: TRBV4-1
cdr3_aa: CASSRPAVIRSNEKLFF
cdr3_nt: TGCGCCAGCAGCCGACCCGCAGTAATACGATCTAATGAAAAACTGTTTTTT

d_call: TRBD2
j_call: TRBJ2-1
clone_size: many
cdr3_length: 17
v_call: TRBV7-6
cdr3_aa: CASSSLGLAGDLNEQFF
cdr3_nt: TGTGCCAGCAGCTCGCTGGGACTAGCGGGAGACTTGAATGAGCAGTTCTTC

d_call: NA
j_call: TRBJ2-7
clone_size: NA
cdr3_length: 15
v_call: TRBV5-4
cdr3_aa: CASSPSSDLSYEQYF
cdr3_nt: TGTGCCAGCAGCCCCAGCTCGGACCTCTCCTACGAGCAGTACTTC

d_call: NA
j_call: TRBJ2-5
clone_size: NA
cdr3_length: 14
v_call: TRBV7-3
cdr3_aa: CASSPGAMVETQYF
cdr3_nt: TGTGCCAGCAGCCCGGGGGCCATGGTGGAGACCCAGTACTTC

d_call: TRBD2
j_call: TRBJ2-5
clone_size: NA
cdr3_length: 15
v_call: TRBV3-1
cdr3_aa: CASSQASAGGETQYF
cdr3_nt: TGTGCCAGCAGCCAAGCGTCAGCGGGAGGAGAGACCCAGTACTTC

d_call: NA
j_call: TRBJ2-3
clone_size: NA
cdr3_length: 14
v_call: TRBV15
cdr3_aa: CATSTGPATDTQYF
cdr3_nt: TGTGCCACCAGTACGGGCCCGGCAACAGATACGCAGTATTTT

d_call: TRBD1
j_call: TRBJ2-7
clone_size: NA
cdr3_length: 13
v_call: TRBV18
cdr3_aa: CASSPDRGNEQYF
cdr3_nt: TGTGCCAGCTCACCAGACAGGGGGAACGAGCAGTACTTC

d_call: TRBD2
j_call: TRBJ2-7
clone_size: few
cdr3_length: 14
v_call: TRBV23-1
cdr3_aa: CASSQSSGTYEQYF
cdr3_nt: TGCGCCAGCAGTCAGAGTAGCGGGACCTACGAGCAGTACTTC

d_call: TRBD1
j_call: TRBJ2-6
clone_size: NA
cdr3_length: 16
v_call: TRBV3-1
cdr3_aa: CASSQQGAFGANVLTF
cdr3_nt: TGTGCCAGCAGTCAACAGGGGGCGTTTGGGGCCAACGTCCTGACTTTC

d_call: TRBD2
j_call: TRBJ2-5
clone_size: NA
cdr3_length: 15
v_call: TRBV20-1
cdr3_aa: CSARNIAGSQETQYF
cdr3_nt: TGCAGTGCTAGAAACATAGCGGGGTCGCAAGAGACCCAGTACTTC

d_call: NA
j_call: TRBJ1-5
clone_size: few
cdr3_length: 15
v_call: TRBV7-2
cdr3_aa: CASSATGLGNQPQHF
cdr3_nt: TGTGCCAGCAGCGCCACAGGGCTGGGCAATCAGCCCCAGCATTTT

d_call: NA
j_call: TRBJ1-5
clone_size: few
cdr3_length: 14
v_call: TRBV19
cdr3_aa: CASSPQWEGQPQHF
cdr3_nt: TGTGCCAGTAGCCCCCAGTGGGAGGGTCAGCCCCAGCATTTT

d_call: NA
j_call: TRBJ2-3
clone_size: NA
cdr3_length: 13
v_call: TRBV6-5
cdr3_aa: CASSASRTDTQYF
cdr3_nt: TGTGCCAGCAGCGCTAGCCGCACAGATACGCAGTATTTT

d_call: NA
j_call: TRBJ2-6
clone_size: many
cdr3_length: 15
v_call: TRBV6-1
cdr3_aa: CASSVLGAGANVLTF
cdr3_nt: TGTGCCAGCAGTGTTTTGGGAGCTGGGGCCAACGTCCTGACTTTC

d_call: TRBD2
j_call: TRBJ2-1
clone_size: many
cdr3_length: 16
v_call: TRBV24-1
cdr3_aa: CATSDRSGGFYNEQFF
cdr3_nt: TGTGCCACCAGTGATCGTAGCGGGGGGTTTTACAATGAGCAGTTCTTC

d_call: NA
j_call: TRBJ1-2
clone_size: NA
cdr3_length: 15
v_call: TRBV18
cdr3_aa: CASSPPSQSLYGYTF
cdr3_nt: TGTGCCAGCTCACCACCATCACAGTCTCTATATGGCTACACCTTC

d_call: NA
j_call: TRBJ1-2
clone_size: few
cdr3_length: 15
v_call: TRBV12-3/TRBV12-4
cdr3_aa: CASSPSPGGAYGYTF
cdr3_nt: TGTGCCAGCAGTCCCTCACCGGGAGGGGCCTATGGCTACACCTTC

d_call: NA
j_call: TRBJ1-1
clone_size: NA
cdr3_length: 14
v_call: TRBV5-1
cdr3_aa: CASSSYRMNTEAFF
cdr3_nt: TGCGCCAGCAGCTCCTACAGGATGAACACTGAAGCTTTCTTT

d_call: TRBD1
j_call: TRBJ1-2
clone_size: NA
cdr3_length: 14
v_call: TRBV15
cdr3_aa: CATRRTGADYGYTF
cdr3_nt: TGTGCCACCAGACGGACAGGGGCGGACTATGGCTACACCTTC

d_call: NA
j_call: TRBJ2-5
clone_size: NA
cdr3_length: 12
v_call: TRBV3-1
cdr3_aa: CASSQDAETQYF
cdr3_nt: TGTGCCAGCAGCCAAGATGCAGAGACCCAGTACTTC

d_call: NA
j_call: TRBJ1-6
clone_size: few
cdr3_length: 16
v_call: TRBV15
cdr3_aa: CATSRGQLNGNSPLHF
cdr3_nt: TGTGCCACCAGCAGAGGACAGCTAAACGGAAATTCACCCCTCCACTTT

d_call: NA
j_call: TRBJ2-4
clone_size: NA
cdr3_length: 15
v_call: TRBV27
cdr3_aa: CASSDVGIPGNIQYF
cdr3_nt: TGTGCCAGCAGTGACGTGGGAATCCCGGGGAACATTCAGTACTTC

d_call: NA
j_call: TRBJ1-6
clone_size: many
cdr3_length: 14
v_call: TRBV7-6
cdr3_aa: CASSSTSVGSPLHF
cdr3_nt: TGTGCCAGCAGCTCGACCTCCGTCGGGTCACCCCTCCACTTT

d_call: NA
j_call: TRBJ2-1
clone_size: many
cdr3_length: 13
v_call: TRBV2
cdr3_aa: CASIRDGYNEQFF
cdr3_nt: TGTGCCAGCATCAGGGACGGGTATAATGAGCAGTTCTTC

d_call: TRBD2
j_call: TRBJ2-3
clone_size: many
cdr3_length: 16
v_call: TRBV11-3
cdr3_aa: CASSFGLAGDTDTQYF
cdr3_nt: TGTGCCAGCAGCTTCGGCCTAGCGGGCGACACAGATACGCAGTATTTT

d_call: TRBD2
j_call: TRBJ2-3
clone_size: many
cdr3_length: 16
v_call: TRBV7-6
cdr3_aa: CASSFRAGGITDTQYF
cdr3_nt: TGTGCCAGCAGCTTCCGAGCGGGAGGGATCACAGATACGCAGTATTTT

d_call: TRBD2
j_call: TRBJ2-1
clone_size: NA
cdr3_length: 15
v_call: TRBV2
cdr3_aa: CASSRSGGAFNEQFF
cdr3_nt: TGTGCCAGCAGCCGGAGCGGGGGGGCCTTCAATGAGCAGTTCTTC

d_call: NA
j_call: TRBJ1-2
clone_size: many
cdr3_length: 15
v_call: TRBV4-1
cdr3_aa: CASSPYGRGERGYTF
cdr3_nt: TGCGCCAGCAGCCCATATGGGAGGGGAGAGAGAGGCTACACCTTC

d_call: NA
j_call: TRBJ1-5
clone_size: many
cdr3_length: 13
v_call: TRBV7-2
cdr3_aa: CASSLMRGQPQHF
cdr3_nt: TGTGCCAGCAGCTTAATGAGGGGGCAGCCCCAGCATTTT

d_call: NA
j_call: TRBJ1-1
clone_size: many
cdr3_length: 16
v_call: TRBV12-3/TRBV12-4
cdr3_aa: CASSLEVGEGNTEAFF
cdr3_nt: TGTGCCAGCAGTTTAGAGGTTGGGGAGGGAAACACTGAAGCTTTCTTT

d_call: NA
j_call: TRBJ1-1
clone_size: few
cdr3_length: 11
v_call: TRBV29-1
cdr3_aa: CSVEQFGERFF
cdr3_nt: TGCAGCGTTGAACAGTTCGGCGAACGCTTCTTT

d_call: NA
j_call: TRBJ2-1
clone_size: NA
cdr3_length: 15
v_call: TRBV5-5
cdr3_aa: CASSLGGVTMDKQFF
cdr3_nt: TGTGCCAGCAGCTTGGGGGGAGTGACGATGGACAAGCAGTTCTTC

d_call: TRBD2
j_call: TRBJ2-5
clone_size: many
cdr3_length: 14
v_call: TRBV7-2
cdr3_aa: CAIQAGGPGETQYF
cdr3_nt: TGTGCCATCCAAGCGGGAGGGCCTGGAGAGACCCAGTACTTC